This TCR beta chain was captured by sequencing in a study of shared clonotypes between healthy human individuals. Some clones are missing from TCRdb's copy, which holds only in-frame ones; the method was immunoSEQ multiplex PCR. The top ten clones hold roughly 1.1% of a sample with over a million clones, over 95% of them seen once. There are 15 residues in the CDR3. V was clipped by 2 bases and J by 3 bases, with 11 bases between them. Germline lookup yields CDR1 MNHNY and CDR2 SVGAGI (reference sequence). The chain has TRBV6-6 and TRBJ2-1; D unclear. This receptor was identified in a man aged 25 to 40 in good health. The sequencing input was naive CD4+ T cells sorted from blood. Stated subset: CD45RA+ positively selected. CDR3 coding DNA: TGTGCCAGCAGTTACGAGCGTGTGGGCTACAATGAGCAGTTCTTC. Translation gives CASSYERVGYNEQFF.